The present entry profiles one TCR beta chain with its context. The CDR3 consists of 15 residues. The V gene's germline CDR1 is LNHDA and CDR2 SQIVND (reference sequence). Unmatched junction bases numbered 11, after V lost 7 bases and J lost 7 bases. Methods used by the authors: Estimation of nucleated cell counts relied on the amplification of reference gene primers. Sequenced by immunoSEQ multiplex PCR; TCRdb stores in-frame clones only, minus some. From that table come the V and J calls and clone size; the DNA was used to work out D and trimming. The repertoire has approximately 44,000 clones, more than 70% of them found once; the top ten carry around 30%. These data are taken from a study of blood T cell repertoires in COVID-19. About the research overall: Nucleic acid was either cDNA or gDNA, and it came from T cells, B-cell-depleted T cells, or PBMCs.

The gene calls are TRBV19 and TRBJ1-5; 9 nucleotides match TRBD1. This TCR derives from a woman aged 80 or over with acute or convalescent COVID-19. Sample: peripheral blood. CDR3 coding DNA: TGTGCCAGTAACGAGGGACAGGGAATTGGGCAGCCCCAGCATTTT. Translation: CASNEGQGIGQPQHF.